The 19 T cell receptor beta chains in this list originate from one sample, sequenced in a study of cytomegalovirus exposure and HLA in healthy donors. 60 Vbeta and 13 Jbeta primers were used in PCR. Clones were sequenced by immunoSEQ multiplex PCR, and TCRdb holds only the in-frame ones, with some missing. In the table there are about 160,000 clones, 75% to 90% of which are singletons. Input material: PBMCs. These receptors all come from a male donor in good health and CMV-seropositive.

The V gene is TRBV10-3, the J gene TRBJ1-2; maybe TRBD1 (5 bases). The CDR3 is 16 amino acids. Germline-derived CDR1 and CDR2 are ENHRY and SYGVKD. Trimming took 0 bases from V and 3 from J, leaving 14 bases between them. CDR3 DNA sequence: TGTGCCATCAGTGAGTCGGGCAGCGGAGGGGACTATGGCTACACCTTC. It translates to CAISESGSGGDYGYTF.

The chain employs TRBV30 and TRBJ2-3, with D maybe TRBD1 (6 bases). The CDR3 covers 13 residues. Per germline, CDR1 GTSNPN and CDR2 SVGIG (reference sequence). The ends were cut back, 4 bases at V and 3 bases at J, with 11 bases in the middle. Written as DNA, the CDR3 is TGTGCCTGGAAACAGGGCCGGACAGATACGCAGTATTTT. Residues: CAWKQGRTDTQYF.

The chain couples TRBV27 to TRBJ1-2; TRBD1 is a possible D gene (5 bases). This CDR3 region has 15 residues. Germline CDR1 MNHEY, CDR2 SMNVEV (reference sequence). V lost 6 bases and J 1 base, leaving 15 bases between the germline ends. CDR3 amino acids: CASRGGDRLNYGYTF. The CDR3 nucleotides read TGTGCCAGCAGGGGGGGGGACCGACTTAACTATGGCTACACCTTC.

CDR3 residues: CASSFIAGPYEQYF. As DNA, the CDR3 is TGTGCCAGCAGCTTTATAGCGGGACCCTACGAGCAGTACTTC. The V gene is TRBV5-5, the J gene TRBJ2-7, with 8 bases lining up with TRBD2. There are 14 residues in the CDR3. CDR1 and CDR2 (germline): SGHKS, YYEKEE (reference sequence). The J segment lost 2 bases and the V segment lost 2 bases, leaving 3 bases of the junction unmatched.

Only one count was recorded for this clone. The chain couples TRBV11-2 to TRBJ2-3; D is possibly TRBD1 (6 bases). The CDR3 runs 15 residues. V was trimmed by 1 base and J by 2 bases, leaving 10 bases between them. Germline lookup yields CDR1 SGHAT and CDR2 FQNNGV. The CDR3 sequence: CASSLGDTFTDTQYF. In nucleotides, the CDR3 is TGTGCCAGCAGCTTAGGGGACACCTTCACAGATACGCAGTATTTT. The complete variable domain, with remaining parts taken from reference TRBV11-2 and TRBJ2-3, reads EAGVAQSPRYKIIEKRQSVAFWCNPISGHATLYWYQQILGQGPKLLIQFQNNGVVDDSQLPKDRFSAERLKGVDSTLKIQPAKLEDSAVYLCASSLGDTFTDTQYFGPGTRLTVL.

The chain links TRBV5-6 to TRBJ1-2, with D unclear. The germline V gene has CDR1 SGHDT and CDR2 YYEEEE. The ends were cut back, 3 bases at V and 5 bases at J, with 17 bases in the middle. CDR3 length equals 15 residues. CDR3 residues: CASSSGPGMVYGYTF. The DNA for the CDR3 is TGTGCCAGCAGCTCTGGTCCGGGAATGGTGTATGGCTACACCTTC.

The rearrangement links TRBV14 to TRBJ2-1, with D unresolved. This CDR3 region has 13 residues. CDR1 and CDR2 from the germline V gene are SGHDN and FVKESK. The V end lost 1 base, the J end lost 11 bases, and 12 bases lay between the germline ends. CDR3 sequence (DNA): TGTGCCAGCAGCCAAGGAACACCCGTGAAGCAGTTCTTC. It is translated as CASSQGTPVKQFF.

The genes are TRBV4-1 and TRBJ2-5; the D is unclear. CDR3 length equals 14 residues. The germline V and J ends were trimmed by 1 base and 0 bases, with 6 bases remaining between them. Per germline, CDR1 MGHRA and CDR2 YSYEKL. CDR3 nucleotides: TGCGCCAGCAGCCAAGCTACGTACCAAGAGACCCAGTACTTC. Amino acid sequence: CASSQATYQETQYF.

The V and J genes are TRBV7-8 and TRBJ2-7; D unclear. Germline V gene lookup returns CDR1 SGHVS and CDR2 FQNEAQ. The CDR3 has 14 residues. Trimming left V 5 bases short and J 5 bases short, with 16 bases between. CDR3 region: CASSPHGQSDEQYF. The CDR3 DNA reads TGTGCCAGCAGCCCCCATGGCCAGAGCGACGAGCAGTACTTC.

The chain uses TRBV7-2 and TRBJ1-5; 7 nucleotides line up with TRBD1. The CDR3 spans 15 residues. In germline, CDR1 is SGHTA, CDR2 FQGNSA. The trim removed 7 bases at V and 1 base at J, leaving 7 bases unmatched. The CDR3 DNA reads as TGTGCCAGCACCCCGACAGGGCTGAGCAATCAGCCCCAGCATTTT. Residues: CASTPTGLSNQPQHF. Full variable domain (rest looked up from reference TRBV7-2 and TRBJ1-5): GAGVSQSPSNKVTEKGKDVELRCDPISGHTALYWYRQSLGQGLEFLIYFQGNSAPDKSGLPSDRFSAERTGGSVSTLTIQRTQQEDSAVYLCASTPTGLSNQPQHFGDGTRLSIL.

This rearrangement joins TRBV5-1 to TRBJ2-1, with 8 bases identical to TRBD2. This CDR3 has 15 amino acids. Per the germline V gene, CDR1 is SGHRS and CDR2 is YFSETQ. Unmatched junction bases numbered 6, after V lost 4 bases and J lost 3 bases. CDR3 nucleotides: TGCGCCAGCAGCGAAGCGGGAGCTGACTACAATGAGCAGTTCTTC. Encoded protein: CASSEAGADYNEQFF.

The rearrangement links TRBV19 to TRBJ1-1; the D is unclear. The V gene lost 7 bases and the J gene lost 1 base, with 4 bases spanning the gap. Germline CDR1 is LNHDA and CDR2 is SQIVND (reference sequence). The CDR3 covers 11 residues. In DNA form, the CDR3 reads TGTGCCAGTATCCAGAACACTGAAGCTTTCTTT. This encodes CASIQNTEAFF. Combining the CDR3 with reference TRBV19 and TRBJ1-1 gives the whole variable domain DGGITQSPKYLFRKEGQNVTLSCEQNLNHDAMYWYRQDPGQGLRLIYYSQIVNDFQKGDIAEGYSVSREKKESFPLTVTSAQKNPTAFYLCASIQNTEAFFGQGTRLTVV.

This clone was seen once. This rearrangement joins TRBV5-1 to TRBJ2-3; 8 positions match TRBD2. The CDR3 extends over 15 amino acids. V trimming: 6 bases; J trimming: 4 bases; junction bases outside the gene matches: 10. Germline V gives CDR1 SGHRS, CDR2 YFSETQ. CDR3 in DNA: TGCGCCAGCACCGGAGCGGGAGCCCCCCCAGATACGCAGTATTTT. Its translation is CASTGAGAPPDTQYF.

J is TRBJ1-6 and V is TRBV10-3, with 7 bases matching TRBD1. The CDR3 spans 15 residues. Trimming cost V 6 bases and J 4 bases; bases outside gene matches: 6. In germline, CDR1 is ENHRY, CDR2 SYGVKD. CDR3 in amino acids: CAIRKQGDYNSPLHF. The CDR3 DNA sequence: TGTGCCATCAGAAAGCAGGGGGATTATAATTCACCCCTCCACTTT.

V gene TRBV18 combines with J gene TRBJ2-5; D is possibly TRBD2 (5 bases). V shed 8 bases and J shed 1 base, with 11 bases lying between them. Germline CDR1 reads KGHSH; CDR2 reads LQKENI. The CDR3 has 13 amino acids. CDR3 coding DNA: TGTGCCAGCCGACTACTATTCCAAGAGACCCAGTACTTC. It is translated as CASRLLFQETQYF. Filled out from reference TRBV18 and TRBJ2-5, the complete variable domain reads NAGVMQNPRHLVRRRGQEARLRCSPMKGHSHVYWYRQLPEEGLKFMVYLQKENIIDESGMPKERFSAEFPKEGPSILRIQQVVRGDSAAYFCASRLLFQETQYFGPGTRLLVL.

The CDR3 coding sequence is TGTGCCTGGAGTCCCGGACAGGGGGCGGAGACCCAGTACTTC. It is translated as CAWSPGQGAETQYF. The chain joins TRBV30 to TRBJ2-5, with 11 bases aligning to TRBD1. The CDR3 has 14 residues. J gave up 5 bases and V 2 bases, and 4 bases lay outside the gene matches. Germline V CDR1 and CDR2: GTSNPN, SVGIG (reference sequence). The full variable domain, with the rest looked up from reference TRBV30 and TRBJ2-5, is SQTIHQWPATLVQPVGSPLSLECTVEGTSNPNLYWYRQAAGRGLQLLFYSVGIGQISSEVPQNLSASRPQDRQFILSSKKLLLSDSGFYLCAWSPGQGAETQYFGPGTRLLVL.

Points on this clone: The same CDR3 also results from other DNA sequences found in this sample. The genes are TRBV5-1 and TRBJ2-7; D is perhaps TRBD2 (6 bases). The germline V gene has CDR1 SGHRS and CDR2 YFSETQ. The V gene lost 0 bases and the J gene lost 3 bases, with 7 bases spanning the gap. This CDR3 has 13 amino acids. This chain's CDR3 is CASSLAAGYEQYF. In nucleotides, the CDR3 is TGCGCCAGCAGCTTGGCAGCGGGCTACGAGCAGTACTTC.

Here the CDR3 reads CASSLDRGRPNQPQHF. CDR3 DNA sequence: TGTGCCAGCAGCTTGGACAGGGGTAGGCCTAATCAGCCCCAGCATTTT. The chain couples TRBV5-6 to TRBJ1-5; 7 bases map to TRBD1. The CDR3 has 16 residues. Germline loops: CDR1 SGHDT, CDR2 YYEEEE. The ends lost 0 bases at V and 4 bases at J; junction bases unmatched: 7.

The chain employs TRBV7-3 and TRBJ2-1, with TRBD2 matching over 8 bases. V trimming: 5 bases; J trimming: 8 bases; junction bases outside the gene matches: 8. Germline-derived CDR1 and CDR2 are SGHTA and FQGTGA. The CDR3 loop spans 14 amino acids. CDR3 in amino acids: CASSKSGSSDEQFF. CDR3 DNA: TGTGCCAGCAGCAAGAGCGGGAGTAGCGATGAGCAGTTCTTC.